This T cell receptor beta chain was profiled in a study of blood T cell repertoires in COVID-19. Under the authors' procedure: The authors estimated nucleated cell counts from reference gene primer amplification. The protocol was immunoSEQ multiplex PCR, while the TCRdb copy is restricted to in-frame clones and leaves out a portion. D and trimming were read from the DNA, whereas the V and J calls and clone size are those reported in that table. The data contain under 250,000 clones, roughly 85% of them seen just once; the ten biggest clones take up approximately 9%. Participants were aged 18 to 89 years, lived in some 23 US areas, and enrolled virtually. Looked up from germline, CDR1 is SGHVS and CDR2 is FQNEAQ. The ends lost 3 bases at V and 4 bases at J; junction bases unmatched: 4. The CDR3 runs 15 residues.

This sequence joins TRBV7-8 and TRBJ2-2; TRBD2 agrees at 8 bases. The TCR was taken from a woman in her forties or fifties with acute COVID-19. Sequenced: PBMCs or T cells enriched from blood (not recorded which). CDR3 amino acids: CASSLLLAATGELFF. DNA for the CDR3: TGTGCCAGCAGCTTGTTACTAGCGGCCACCGGGGAGCTGTTTTTT.